The source of this T cell receptor beta chain is a study of radiation and T cells in renal cell carcinoma (TCRdb year 2020). In the study overall: The samples were obtained from a clinical trial, where primary renal cell carcinomas were treated with 15 Gy stereotactic body radiation therapy and then removed by nephrectomy 4 weeks afterward. In total, fewer than 55 samples, comprising approximately 25 tumors and around 27 peripheral blood samples, were subjected to TCR beta sequencing. In the approximately 58 samples combined, around 3.9 million unique CDR3 nucleotide sequences were found, encoding approximately 2,900,000 unique CDR3 amino acid sequences.

On this clone itself: Its recognized antigen is unknown. It has no much larger one-base neighbor in the sample; base qualities were not kept.

The immunoSEQ kit was used, according to the manufacturer's recommendations, to generate TCR beta libraries from genomic DNA. To prepare the libraries, a first multiplex PCR with proprietary primers was run, followed by a second PCR that added unique barcodes, and a bead cleanup was done after each round. Each sample batch included a kit-provided positive control reaction and a negative control reaction. The final libraries were assessed on an Agilent 4200 TapeStation D1000 ScreenTape, pooled by volume, and quantified by qPCR. An Illumina NextSeq500 fitted with a MidOutput 150-cycle cartridge performed the sequencing, running 156 Read1 cycles and 15 Index1 cycles with the kit's custom primers. The pooled library was loaded at 0.95 to 1 pM, with a roughly 22% PhiX control spiked in. Regarding the original processing steps: Vendor-processed data were analyzed in R, and a clonotype was defined as all T cells sharing the same CDR3 nucleotide sequence. For clone abundance analyses, frequencies were normalized to the 10,000 most abundant clones per sample. Public T cell clones, which averaged fewer than five per sample, were removed prior to analysis. Tumor-enriched clonotypes and baseline blood-enriched clonotypes were defined as those with an abundance difference of at least 32-fold between compartments. Clonotypes expanded or contracted between blood time points were identified with a beta-binomial differential abundance model. Tumor-blood repertoire similarity was measured with the Baroni-Urbani and Buser coefficient, and groups were compared using two-tailed Wilcoxon tests in R. The table comes from immuneACCESS by way of TCRdb, which keeps in-frame sequences with V and J called. Part of the clones is missing from these tables; in studies checked, under half for an unresolved V gene and the rest for unknown reasons. D and trimming were read from the DNA, whereas the V and J calls and clone size are those reported in that table. Within this sample are roughly 53,000 clones, with 83% of them counted one time only. The ten largest clones represent 25% to 35% of the sample.

Overall study outcomes, separate from this receptor: Because pretreatment tumor biopsies were not available, the baseline intratumoral presence of clonotypes could not be determined. Blood repertoire dynamics were not followed beyond 4 weeks after treatment. In blood, the top tumor clonotypes increased between baseline and 2 weeks post-radiation and then shrank by 4 weeks, which suggests that tumor-resident clones expanded only transiently. Effects of radiation dose or scheduling on the TCR repertoire could not be addressed with the single-armed trial design.

The sample's time point, from its label and the paper: baseline pretreatment blood. This sample's treatment or condition label indicates: 15 Gy SBRT to primary tumor, nephrectomy 4 weeks later. To track tumor-enriched clonotypes, serial peripheral blood was sampled from radiation-treated patients at baseline and at 2 weeks and 4 weeks after SBRT. All patients had renal cell carcinoma with clear cell pathology. The QIAamp DNA Blood Mini Kit (Qiagen) was used to prepare genomic DNA for TCR sequencing. Samples were included in the analyses only if all quality control checks were passed. Unmatched junction bases come to 7, with V trimmed by 5 bases and J by 8 bases. CDR3 length: 14 amino acids, cysteine to phenylalanine. The CDR3 DNA has 42 bases and is translated from base 1. CDR1 and CDR2, looked up from the germline V gene, are SGHTA and FQGNSA.

The rearranged chain carries TRBV7-2 and TRBJ2-1; 9 bases in the middle match TRBD2. The sequenced sample was blood, obtained from a patient whose treatment included radiotherapy and nephrectomy. This clonotype was obtained from a woman between 65 and 79 years old with renal cell carcinoma. The nucleotides are TGTGCCAGCAGCACCGGGACTAGCAACGATGAGCAGTTCTTC. Translated, this is CASSTGTSNDEQFF.